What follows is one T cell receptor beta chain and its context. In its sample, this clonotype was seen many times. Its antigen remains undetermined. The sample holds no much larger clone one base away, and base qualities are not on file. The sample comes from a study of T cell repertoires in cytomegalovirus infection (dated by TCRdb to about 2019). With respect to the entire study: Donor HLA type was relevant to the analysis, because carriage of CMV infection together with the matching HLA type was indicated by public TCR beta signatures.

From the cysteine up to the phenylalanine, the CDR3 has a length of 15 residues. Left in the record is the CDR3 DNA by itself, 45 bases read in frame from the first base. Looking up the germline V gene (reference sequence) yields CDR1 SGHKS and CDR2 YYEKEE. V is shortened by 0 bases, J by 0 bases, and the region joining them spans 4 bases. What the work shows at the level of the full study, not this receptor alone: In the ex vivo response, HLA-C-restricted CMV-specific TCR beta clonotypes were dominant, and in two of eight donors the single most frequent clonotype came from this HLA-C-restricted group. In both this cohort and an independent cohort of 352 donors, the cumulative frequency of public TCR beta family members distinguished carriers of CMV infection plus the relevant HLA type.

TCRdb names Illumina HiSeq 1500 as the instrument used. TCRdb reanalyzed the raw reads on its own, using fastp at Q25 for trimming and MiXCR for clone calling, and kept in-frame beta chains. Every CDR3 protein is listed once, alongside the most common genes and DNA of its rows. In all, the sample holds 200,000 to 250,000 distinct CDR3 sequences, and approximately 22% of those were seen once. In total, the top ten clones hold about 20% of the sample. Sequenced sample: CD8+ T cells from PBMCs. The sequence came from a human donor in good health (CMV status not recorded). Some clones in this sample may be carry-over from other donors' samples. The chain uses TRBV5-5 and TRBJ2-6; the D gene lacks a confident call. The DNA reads TGTGCCAGCAGCTTGGGGATCTCTGGGGCCAACGTCCTGACTTTC. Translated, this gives CASSLGISGANVLTF.